This T cell receptor (beta chain) stems from a study of cytomegalovirus exposure and HLA in healthy donors (TCRdb year 2017). At the level of the whole study: According to an earlier analysis of a few hundred of the donors, some 180 million T cells yielded roughly 110 million unique TCR beta sequences and less than 300 Gb of sequence data. About 280 gigabases of sequencing data and around 80 million unique TCR sequences made up an early release that covered fewer than 650 HLA-typed donors. Among the roughly 390 genotyped donors, about 85% belonged to the genetic ancestry cluster associated with self-reported Caucasian donors. The aim of the study was to test whether cataloging public T cell receptors could identify signatures of past pathogen exposure. The study profiled the T cell repertoires of fewer than 850 subjects by immunosequencing and related them to cytomegalovirus serostatus. Besides the first cohort of 666 subjects, a separate validation cohort made up of roughly 130 different subjects was used. To predict cytomegalovirus infection status, the study combined high-throughput TCR immunosequencing, statistical association of individual TCRs with disease status, and machine learning. A later analysis re-examined previously published TCR beta repertoires from around 670 donors and added high-resolution HLA genotyping to investigate patterns of TCR occurrence. Rather than drawing on any new phenotypic data, the later analysis identified candidate immune exposures from TCR beta sequences and the way those sequences occurred across donors. To decide whether each TCR beta V gene segment behaved as functional or pseudogenic, an earlier analysis of 587 of the donors relied on high-throughput TCR beta sequencing. Donor age, sex, ethnicity and CMV serostatus were compiled together with the repertoire data. In a later genetic analysis, genome-wide SNP genotypes for about 60% of the 666 donors were used, and that subset was treated as a discovery cohort. All discovery cohort repertoires had been generated using a single sequencing platform. HLA typing included class I and class II loci at four-digit resolution. The number of donors typed differed by locus, with about 629-640 for A, B, C, DRB1 and DQB1, roughly 550 for DQA1, 600 to 610 for DPA1, and 472 for DPB1. Because of strong linkage in the cohort, five DR-DQ haplotypes were treated as single units for association and clustering. Among about 400 genotyped donors of the cohort, an average of approximately 200,000 unique TCR beta nucleotide sequences was sequenced per donor, of which about 19% were non-productive. What the work shows at the level of the full study, not this receptor alone: A later analysis found that HLA-associated TCR beta chains were more clonally expanded and had lower generation probabilities than equally common non-associated chains. A further reported finding was that TCR beta sequences accurately predicted the HLA-A and HLA-B alleles for most subjects in the first cohort. A later analysis associated approximately 17,000 TCR beta sequences with specific HLA alleles at a false discovery rate of 0.05. V-gene and J-gene trimming of TCR beta chains was associated with a missense DCLRE1C variant in a later genetic analysis, and the association was replicated in an independent cohort. Cytomegalovirus status was reported to be diagnosed by the classifier with high specificity and sensitivity in both the original and validation cohorts. When HLA alleles, especially DR and DQ, strongly co-occurred, TCR associations were difficult to assign to individual alleles. In vitro tests confirmed that three of the cytomegalovirus-associated TCR beta chains recognize cytomegalovirus antigens. For the cohort, immune exposure information was limited to CMV serostatus. Some IMGT-functional V segments, including TRBV6-2 and TRBV6-3, could not be told apart with the 87-base-pair reads, so those segments were excluded. An earlier analysis of some 560 of the donors showed that most TCR beta V segments appeared in productive rearrangements either about 87% or about 30% of the time, which broadly matched IMGT annotations. According to a later genetic analysis, donors in an Asian-associated ancestry cluster had fewer N-insertions in productive TCRs than the roughly 670-donor mean. A cluster of highly shared sequence variants was judged likely to be a technical artifact of the sequencing pipeline. A later analysis found that most CMV-associated TCR beta chains appeared HLA-restricted, with HLA associations seemingly driven largely by CMV exposure. The study gave a list of about 170 TCR beta chains associated with cytomegalovirus. Because some donors lacked HLA typing at each locus, the association tests relied only on the typed subset. A later analysis reported that several top co-occurrence clusters appeared linked to parvovirus B19, influenza, CMV and Epstein-Barr virus. In a later analysis, TCR association rates were found to vary across HLA loci, with the most associated TCRs seen for DRB1 alleles and the fewest for HLA-C alleles. Roughly uniform sequencing depth across donors was assumed in presence/absence analyses, although this assumption may not hold. Only TCR beta chains were sequenced in this cohort, and the absence of alpha or paired-chain data limited detectable features. Most TCR sequences were seen in very few donors, while some public TCRs were found in many individuals. Because counts were too low, seventeen rarely observed V segments, including chromosome 9 orphons, were left out of the earlier analysis of approximately 580 of the donors. According to the authors, the approach could potentially be generalized to other disease states and immunological phenotypes. Linkage disequilibrium might explain the correlated functional status among segregating V segments, but an unknown experimental factor could not be excluded.

Trimming takes 3 bases from V and 4 bases from J, and the germline ends sit 13 bases apart. As encoded in the germline V gene, CDR1 is SGHVS while CDR2 is FNYEAQ. Its CDR3 holds 14 amino acids, cysteine through phenylalanine. Of all the DNA, just the CDR3 is kept, 42 bases in frame from base 1. As concerns this clone: Its antigen remains unidentified. It has no much larger one-base neighbor in the sample; base qualities were not kept.

In total, just over 650 healthy bone marrow donors made up the cohort. Cohort members were all nominally healthy when sampled, although unrecorded immune exposures were likely present. The donor was CMV seropositive and was included in the group of almost 300 seropositive cohort members. Each donor provided a peripheral blood sample, and peripheral blood mononuclear cells were used for TCR beta sequencing. The Qiagen DNeasy Blood Extraction Kit was used to extract genomic DNA from the blood cell samples. The library was generated by the immunoSEQ multiplex PCR assay. For the multiplex PCR, a mixture combining 60 forward primers for TCR Vbeta segments and 13 reverse primers for TCR Jbeta segments was used. Amplification of the CDR3 region of rearranged TCR beta genes was performed with a multiplex PCR assay on genomic DNA. Amplified TCR beta libraries were sequenced as 87-base-pair reads on the Illumina HiSeq System. The authors' pipeline ran thus. A later analysis tallied roughly 76 million unique TCR beta chains across the roughly 610 repertoires, and some 10 million of those chains were shared by two or more donors. A nearest-neighbor algorithm error-corrected the raw reads and collapsed the reads into unique sequences, merging closely related sequences to remove PCR and sequencing errors. V, D and J gene segments were assigned by aligning CDR3 sequences to IMGT reference sequences. For a sequence to be retained, a match of at least six nucleotides to both a V gene segment and a J gene segment was required. Rearrangements were classified as productive when the CDR3 lacked stop codons and remained in frame with V and J, and all other rearrangements were classified as non-productive. Following IMGT convention, CDR3 was defined as the stretch from the second conserved V-encoded cysteine to the conserved J-encoded phenylalanine. Sequences without an unambiguous match to a single V gene segment were excluded from the earlier analysis of approximately 600 of the donors. In an earlier analysis of several hundred of the donors, V segments were called functional above 56.7% productive rearrangements and were called segregating when the between-donor standard deviation exceeded 5%. A statistical classification framework was developed to diagnose cytomegalovirus status using the catalog of TCR beta chain sequences. V and J gene assignment, in a later analysis, came from comparing TCR nucleotide sequences with IMGT/GENE-DB human TR gene sequences. A later analysis assigned CDR3 sequences and most-parsimonious VDJ recombination scenarios with the TCRdist pipeline. In a later analysis, each TCR beta chain was defined by its CDR3 amino acid sequence together with its V-gene family, and reads without a unique V-gene family were excluded. To address suspected cross-contamination and a sequencing artifact, a later analysis removed several hundred highly shared, low-generation-probability nucleotide sequences. For each public chain, a later analysis derived a clonal expansion index from normalized ranks of inferred template counts within each repertoire. Generation probabilities in a later analysis came from a VDJ recombination model fitted to out-of-frame rearrangements, and those results were checked against IGoR. In a later analysis, TCR-TCR, TCR-HLA and TCR-CMV co-occurrence was scored with hypergeometric tests, and a repertoire-size bias correction was applied to TCR pairs. False discovery rates were estimated in a later analysis by permuting HLA or CMV assignments 20 times. In a later analysis, co-occurring TCRs were grouped using DBSCAN, with TCRdist sequence similarity added in when clustering inside HLA-allele-positive subsets. Co-occurrence clustering excluded repertoires with fewer than 30,000 or more than 120,000 public chains, plus five with anomalous nucleotide sharing. TCRdb provides this immuneACCESS table in a form limited to in-frame rearrangements. Some clones are lacking; in checked studies, under half of them reflect an unresolved V gene, and why the rest are absent is not known. The V and J calls and the clone size are those of that table, but D and trimming were determined from the DNA. The table for this sample lists 100,000 to 150,000 clones; 70% to 80% of them were counted only once. The ten largest account for 8.2% of the sample.

This sequence uses TRBV7-6 and TRBJ2-7, with TRBD1 perhaps the D gene, on 5 matching bases. The receptor comes from a woman aged 40-49 years in good health and CMV-seropositive. The sample consisted of PBMCs. The nucleotides read TGTGCCAGCAGCTTCGGCAGGGTGGGTTACGAGCAGTACTTC. Translated, this is CASSFGRVGYEQYF.